Listed here are 20 T cell receptor beta chains from one sample, sequenced in a study of memory CD4+ T cells and cytomegalovirus serostatus. Data came from immunoSEQ multiplex PCR; TCRdb stores just in-frame clones and leaves some out. The sample carries about 54,000 clones, roughly four fifths recorded once. Single viable CD3+CD4+CD8-CD45RO+ cells were sorted as the memory CD4+ T cells. Material: memory CD4+ T cells from blood. The receptors here all came from an adult in good health and CMV-seronegative.

The V and J genes are TRBV30 and TRBJ1-2; a possible D gene is TRBD1 (6 bases). CDR1 is GTSNPN and CDR2 is SVGIG in the germline V gene (reference sequence). V dropped 1 base and J dropped 7 bases, with 10 bases sitting between them. CDR3 size: 12 residues. CDR3 amino acids: CAWSAGVGGYTF. The CDR3 region has the DNA TGTGCCTGGAGTGCAGGGGTGGGTGGCTACACCTTC.

The rearrangement links TRBV6-5 to TRBJ2-1; 10 nucleotides align to TRBD1. Germline V gene data show CDR1 as MNHEY and CDR2 as SVGAGI. J gave up 6 bases and V 5 bases, and 7 bases lay outside the gene matches. The CDR3 runs to 15 residues. The CDR3 region is CASSRTGGKFNEQFF. The CDR3 DNA reads as TGTGCCAGCAGTAGGACAGGGGGAAAATTCAATGAGCAGTTCTTC.

This clone came up a few times. J is TRBJ1-1 and V is TRBV19; D uncertain. Germline CDR1 is LNHDA and CDR2 is SQIVND (reference sequence). The CDR3 runs to 13 residues. With 7 bases removed from V and 1 base from J, the gap between germline ends came to 10 bases. CDR3 in amino acids: CASMREANTEAFF. The CDR3 DNA sequence: TGTGCCAGTATGAGAGAAGCGAACACTGAAGCTTTCTTT.

The gene calls are TRBV5-6 and TRBJ1-2; D is ambiguous. V dropped 0 bases and J dropped 6 bases, with 9 bases sitting between them. This CDR3 is 13 amino acids long. Per germline, CDR1 SGHDT and CDR2 YYEEEE. The CDR3 bases are TGTGCCAGCAGCTTGGAATTGCTAGATGGCTACACCTTC. Translating gives CASSLELLDGYTF.

The chain is built from TRBV18 and TRBJ1-6; the D gene is possibly TRBD1 (5 bases). Germline V lookup: CDR1 KGHSH, CDR2 LQKENI. This CDR3 region has 14 residues. V lost 6 bases, J lost 7 bases, and 13 bases lay in between. The DNA for the CDR3 is TGTGCCAGCTCGAACGGAGGGGAGAATTCACCCCTCCACTTT. As protein: CASSNGGENSPLHF.

V usage is TRBV28 and J usage is TRBJ2-3, with TRBD1 as a possible D gene (5 bases). There are 16 residues in the CDR3. Germline CDR1 is MDHEN and CDR2 is SYDVKM. V lost 2 bases, J lost 3 bases, and 15 bases lay in between. CDR3 sequence reads: CASSLPQGRTTDTQYF. The DNA of the CDR3 is TGTGCCAGCAGTTTACCCCAGGGCCGCACGACAGATACGCAGTATTTT.

CDR3 sequence reads: CASSRDRRTDTQYF. The CDR3 DNA follows: TGTGCCAGCAGCCGGGACAGGCGCACAGATACGCAGTATTTT. The chain recombines TRBV11-3 with TRBJ2-3; 8 bases align to TRBD1. This CDR3 has 14 amino acids. Trimming removed 5 bases from V and 1 base from J; junction bases left unmatched: 2. Germline V gives CDR1 SGHNT, CDR2 YENEEA.

The chain employs TRBV11-3 and TRBJ2-3; 8 nucleotides line up with TRBD2. The CDR3 runs to 15 residues. Unmatched junction bases numbered 4, after V lost 5 bases and J lost 0 bases. Germline assignment: CDR1 SGHNT and CDR2 YENEEA. CDR3 in amino acids: CASSPGGGSTDTQYF. CDR3 sequence (DNA): TGTGCCAGCAGCCCCGGGGGGGGGAGCACAGATACGCAGTATTTT.

The chain links TRBV5-8 to TRBJ2-1; D unclear. Germline values: CDR1 SGHTS, CDR2 YDEGEE. V lost 1 base and J lost 7, with 3 bases in between. CDR3 length: 11 residues. The CDR3 DNA is TGTGCCAGCAGCTTGCATAATGAGCAGTTCTTC. It translates to CASSLHNEQFF.

The V and J genes are TRBV29-1 and TRBJ2-3, with a tentative D call TRBD2 (6 bases). The CDR3 extends over 14 amino acids. Per germline, CDR1 SQVTM and CDR2 ANQGSEA. V gave up 6 bases and J gave up 1 base, with 14 bases separating them. CDR3 sequence: CSVAGRRGTDTQYF. DNA for the CDR3: TGCAGCGTCGCAGGGAGGCGGGGCACAGATACGCAGTATTTT.

The chain employs TRBV4-1 and TRBJ2-2; perhaps TRBD1 as D (6 bases). The V end was cut by 6 bases, the J end by 6 bases, with 14 bases between. The germline V gene has CDR1 MGHRA and CDR2 YSYEKL. This CDR3 is built from 14 residues. In nucleotides, the CDR3 is TGCGCCAGCAGATCACAGGGAAGTTCCGGGGAGCTGTTTTTT. Protein: CASRSQGSSGELFF.

The V gene is TRBV2, the J gene TRBJ1-3; D ambiguous. Germline V CDR1 and CDR2: SNHLY, FYNNEI. The V gene lost 7 bases and the J gene lost 0 bases, with 10 bases spanning the gap. This CDR3 contains 14 residues. The CDR3: CASKGPSSGNTIYF. As DNA, the CDR3 is TGTGCCAGCAAAGGGCCCAGCTCTGGAAACACCATATATTTT.

V gene TRBV6-6 combines with J gene TRBJ2-5; D ambiguous. The V gene lost 4 bases and the J gene lost 4 bases, with 10 bases spanning the gap. Germline values: CDR1 MNHNY, CDR2 SVGAGI (reference sequence). CDR3 length: 13 amino acids. CDR3 in amino acids: CASSFQTRETQYF. The CDR3 DNA reads as TGTGCCAGCAGTTTCCAGACCAGAGAGACCCAGTACTTC.

The chain has TRBV5-8 and TRBJ2-3; D is possibly TRBD1 or TRBD2 (5 bases each). This CDR3 contains 14 residues. V lost 7 bases to trimming and J lost 1 base, with 13 bases between them. CDR1 is SGHTS and CDR2 is YDEGEE in the germline V gene. CDR3: CASYRGAGTDTQYF. CDR3 coding DNA: TGTGCCAGCTACAGAGGGGCCGGCACAGATACGCAGTATTTT.

This chain joins TRBV18 and TRBJ1-2; 10 bases map to TRBD1. Germline values: CDR1 KGHSH, CDR2 LQKENI. The CDR3 has 15 amino acids. The trim removed 0 bases at V and 7 bases at J, leaving 5 bases unmatched. CDR3 in amino acids: CASSPPTGGGSGYTF. CDR3 bases: TGTGCCAGCTCACCACCGACAGGGGGCGGCTCTGGCTACACCTTC. Full variable domain (rest looked up from reference TRBV18 and TRBJ1-2): NAGVMQNPRHLVRRRGQEARLRCSPMKGHSHVYWYRQLPEEGLKFMVYLQKENIIDESGMPKERFSAEFPKEGPSILRIQQVVRGDSAAYFCASSPPTGGGSGYTFGSGTRLTVV.

V usage is TRBV19 and J usage is TRBJ2-7; TRBD2 might be the D (5 bases). V dropped 2 bases and J dropped 3 bases, with 8 bases sitting between them. Germline CDR1 reads LNHDA; CDR2 reads SQIVND (reference sequence). The CDR3 is made up of 13 amino acids. CDR3 DNA: TGTGCCAGTAGTATATCCGACTACTACGAGCAGTACTTC. Its translation is CASSISDYYEQYF.

The rearrangement links TRBV5-1 to TRBJ1-1; D is unresolved. Germline CDR1 reads SGHRS; CDR2 reads YFSETQ. V was trimmed by 6 bases and J by 3 bases, leaving 15 bases between them. This CDR3 has 14 residues. The CDR3 region is CASTPSGVYTEAFF. The CDR3 nucleotides are TGCGCCAGCACTCCCTCCGGGGTATACACTGAAGCTTTCTTT.

J is TRBJ1-1 and V is TRBV7-3; D not certain. The V end lost 0 bases, the J end lost 1 base, and 12 bases lay between the germline ends. The germline CDR1 and CDR2 sequences are SGHTA and FQGTGA. The CDR3 consists of 16 residues. CDR3 DNA: TGTGCCAGCAGCTTAACAGGTTCCGGCAGGAACACTGAAGCTTTCTTT. Translated: CASSLTGSGRNTEAFF.

The chain has TRBV11-3 and TRBJ2-5; D is unclear. This CDR3 is 14 amino acids long. The V gene lost 5 bases and the J gene lost 4 bases, with 14 bases spanning the gap. CDR1 is SGHNT and CDR2 is YENEEA in the germline V gene. The CDR3, as DNA: TGTGCCAGCAGCCCCCGCGGCTGGTCAGAGACCCAGTACTTC. This codes for CASSPRGWSETQYF. Drawing the rest from reference TRBV11-3 and TRBJ2-5, the complete variable domain is EAGVVQSPRYKIIEKKQPVAFWCNPISGHNTLYWYLQNLGQGPELLIRYENEEAVDDSQLPKDRFSAERLKGVDSTLKIQPAELGDSAVYLCASSPRGWSETQYFGPGTRLLVL.

The J gene is TRBJ2-3, the V gene TRBV7-6; no reliable D call. Trimming shortened V by 3 bases and J by 5 bases, and 3 bases separated the two germline ends. The germline V gene has CDR1 SGHVS and CDR2 FNYEAQ. The CDR3 totals 11 residues. The CDR3 DNA follows: TGTGCCAGCAGCTTTCAAGATACGCAGTATTTT. It specifies CASSFQDTQYF.